This T cell receptor (beta chain) is from a study of blood T cell repertoires in COVID-19. V lost 4 bases and J lost 3; bases outside the gene matches: 1. Germline V CDR1 and CDR2: WNHNN, SYGVQD (reference sequence). The CDR3 contains 13 residues. Clones were read by immunoSEQ multiplex PCR, and TCRdb kept only the in-frame ones, dropping some. The sample contains 95,000 to 150,000 clones, roughly nine tenths of which appear only once. The source is a man in his 70s with active or convalescent COVID-19. This sequence joins TRBV10-1 and TRBJ1-2, with TRBD1 identical over 8 bases. What was sequenced was peripheral blood. The CDR3 region has the DNA TGCGCCAGCAGTGTGGACAGGGACTATGGCTACACCTTC. Amino acids: CASSVDRDYGYTF.